The 30 T cell receptor beta chains in this list originate from one sample, sequenced in a study of cytomegalovirus exposure and HLA in healthy donors. PCR used 60 Vbeta primers and 13 Jbeta primers. The assay was immunoSEQ multiplex PCR, and TCRdb's table has in-frame clones only and misses some. This sample has nearly 110,000 clones, with 70% to 80% found just once. The sequenced material came from PBMCs. These receptors all stem from a man aged 60 to 75 in good health and CMV-seronegative.

The gene calls are TRBV13 and TRBJ2-1; 15 bases map to TRBD2. In germline, CDR1 is PRHDT, CDR2 FYEKMQ (reference sequence). V lost 4 bases and J lost 7; bases outside the gene matches: 2. The CDR3 spans 15 residues. CDR3 protein: CASSWTSGGANEQFF. The CDR3 DNA sequence: TGTGCCAGCAGCTGGACTAGCGGGGGGGCAAATGAGCAGTTCTTC. Supplemented by reference TRBV13 and TRBJ2-1, the full variable domain reads AAGVIQSPRHLIKEKRETATLKCYPIPRHDTVYWYQQGPGQDPQFLISFYEKMQSDKGSIPDRFSAQQFSDYHSELNMSSLELGDSALYFCASSWTSGGANEQFFGPGTRLTVL.

The chain has TRBV2 and TRBJ1-4, with 7 positions matching TRBD1. CDR1 SNHLY and CDR2 FYNNEI come from the germline V gene. V shed 3 bases and J 0 bases; nucleotides not matched to a gene: 1. The CDR3 consists of 15 residues. CDR3 residues: CASSDTGATNEKLFF. CDR3 bases: TGTGCCAGCAGTGACACAGGGGCAACTAATGAAAAACTGTTTTTT.

The chain couples TRBV7-2 to TRBJ1-6, with a tentative D call TRBD1 (5 bases). Germline CDR1 is SGHTA and CDR2 is FQGNSA. Trimming left V 5 bases short and J 9 bases short, with 11 bases between. The CDR3 is 13 residues long. The CDR3 is CASSPGFSSPLHF. CDR3 DNA: TGTGCCAGCAGCCCAGGGTTTAGTTCACCCCTCCACTTT.

The chain couples TRBV4-3 to TRBJ2-3; 8 nucleotides align to TRBD2. The CDR3 covers 18 residues. Trimming cost V 1 base and J 7 bases; bases outside gene matches: 16. Germline V gene lookup returns CDR1 LGHNA and CDR2 YSLEER. The CDR3 protein is CASSQGVNRGGTANTQYF. The CDR3 DNA follows: TGCGCCAGCAGCCAAGGGGTAAACCGGGGGGGCACCGCAAATACGCAGTATTTT.

The chain joins TRBV13 to TRBJ2-5, with TRBD2 matching 12 bases. The CDR3 covers 15 residues. Per germline, CDR1 PRHDT and CDR2 FYEKMQ (reference sequence). V trimming: 3 bases; J trimming: 5 bases; junction bases outside the gene matches: 4. The CDR3 DNA reads as TGTGCCAGCAGCTTTACTAGCGGGGGGATGGAGACCCAGTACTTC. It is translated as CASSFTSGGMETQYF.

The rearrangement joins TRBV7-2 to TRBJ2-6; 10 nucleotides match TRBD1. The germline V gene has CDR1 SGHTA and CDR2 FQGNSA. The CDR3 covers 16 residues. V lost 5 bases to trimming and J lost 3 bases; unmatched junction nucleotides: 4. DNA for the CDR3: TGTGCCAGCAGCCGAGACAGGGGGCTTGGGGCCAACGTCCTGACTTTC. Its translation: CASSRDRGLGANVLTF.

The rearrangement uses TRBV28 and TRBJ2-7; TRBD1 is a possible D gene (6 bases). Trimming removed 4 bases at V and 2 bases at J, with 12 bases between. The CDR3 length is 14 residues. The germline V gene has CDR1 MDHEN and CDR2 SYDVKM. The CDR3 here is CASSSRDIAYEQYV. In DNA, the CDR3 is TGTGCCAGCAGTTCGAGGGACATCGCCTACGAGCAGTACGTC.

The rearrangement links TRBV25-1 to TRBJ2-7; a weak D match, TRBD2 (5 bases). CDR1 and CDR2 (germline): MGHDK, SYGVNS. Trimming removed 3 bases from V and 0 bases from J, with 6 bases in between. CDR3 size: 13 residues. The CDR3 is CASSDGSSYEQYF. CDR3 DNA sequence: TGTGCCAGCAGTGATGGGAGCTCCTACGAGCAGTACTTC.

V usage is TRBV2 and J usage is TRBJ1-1, with D uncertain. Germline-derived CDR1 and CDR2 are SNHLY and FYNNEI. The ends were cut back, 1 base at V and 2 bases at J, with 5 bases in the middle. CDR3 length equals 13 residues. The CDR3 loop reads CASSEGLNTEAFF. CDR3 coding DNA: TGTGCCAGCAGTGAAGGACTCAACACTGAAGCTTTCTTT.

As DNA, the CDR3 is TGTGCCATCTCAAAGGGGGGGGCCTACGAGCAGTACGTC. This encodes CAISKGGAYEQYV. V is TRBV6-7 and J is TRBJ2-7; tentatively, D is TRBD2 (7 bases). TRBV6-7 is reported as an ORF; its role is uncertain. CDR3 size: 13 residues. The V and J ends lost 10 bases and 2 bases respectively, with 15 bases between them.

This clone was seen a few times. The chain carries TRBV10-3 and TRBJ1-2; 10 bases agree with TRBD1. Germline CDR1 reads ENHRY; CDR2 reads SYGVKD. Losses at the gene ends were 6 bases for V and 4 bases for J; bases not matched to a gene: 5. There are 14 residues in the CDR3. The CDR3 loop is CAISLGQGSYGYTF. CDR3 sequence (DNA): TGTGCCATCAGCCTGGGACAGGGGAGCTATGGCTACACCTTC.

The rearrangement links TRBV11-3 to TRBJ2-5; the D is unclear. V was trimmed by 5 bases and J by 2 bases, leaving 9 bases between them. From germline, CDR1 is SGHNT and CDR2 YENEEA. This CDR3 region has 13 residues. CDR3 sequence: CASSRSVQETQYF. The CDR3 region has the DNA TGTGCCAGCAGCCGATCGGTGCAAGAGACCCAGTACTTC. The whole variable domain, filled in from reference TRBV11-3 and TRBJ2-5, reads EAGVVQSPRYKIIEKKQPVAFWCNPISGHNTLYWYLQNLGQGPELLIRYENEEAVDDSQLPKDRFSAERLKGVDSTLKIQPAELGDSAVYLCASSRSVQETQYFGPGTRLLVL.

This sequence joins TRBV7-2 and TRBJ2-7, with 7 bases lining up with TRBD1. Germline V CDR1 and CDR2: SGHTA, FQGNSA. This CDR3 is built from 14 residues. V gave up 5 bases and J gave up 7 bases; unmatched junction bases: 11. This CDR3 is CASSRTTGSGEQYV. The CDR3 DNA reads TGTGCCAGCAGCCGGACGACAGGGTCGGGGGAGCAGTACGTC.

The chain joins TRBV6-1 to TRBJ2-3; perhaps TRBD2 as D (6 bases). Trimming took off 2 bases at V and 4 bases at J, with 10 bases between the two ends. Germline CDR1 MNHNS, CDR2 SASEGT. The CDR3 has 14 amino acids. The CDR3 loop is CASSERRGADTQYF. CDR3 in DNA: TGTGCCAGCAGTGAAAGGCGGGGTGCAGATACGCAGTATTTT.

The genes are TRBV11-1 and TRBJ2-2, with 7 bases identical to TRBD1. The CDR3 spans 16 residues. Per the germline V gene, CDR1 is SGHAT and CDR2 is FQDESV (reference sequence). V shed 2 bases and J 5 bases; nucleotides not matched to a gene: 8. The CDR3 DNA reads as TGTGCCAGCAGCTTACTTGACAGGGAGTTGACCGGGGAGCTGTTTTTT. It translates to CASSLLDRELTGELFF.

This clone was counted only a few times. The chain recombines TRBV6-6 with TRBJ1-2; no reliable D call. Trimming shortened V by 5 bases and J by 4 bases, and 14 bases separated the two germline ends. The V gene's germline CDR1 is MNHNY and CDR2 SVGAGI (reference sequence). The CDR3 is made up of 14 amino acids. The CDR3: CASSRQRGAYGYTF. The CDR3 DNA reads as TGTGCCAGCAGTCGCCAACGAGGTGCCTATGGCTACACCTTC.

This clone was counted between two and nine times. The V and J genes are TRBV25-1 and TRBJ1-2, with a possible D match to TRBD1 (6 bases). The germline V gene encodes CDR1 MGHDK and CDR2 SYGVNS. The CDR3 contains 13 residues. The germline V and J ends were trimmed by 7 bases and 5 bases, with 14 bases remaining between them. The CDR3 nucleotides read TGTGCCAGCACTGGGGGGGGCGCATATGGCTACACCTTC. Translating it yields CASTGGGAYGYTF.

This clone has just a few counts. The V call is TRBV19, the J call TRBJ2-2; 8 bases match TRBD1. V lost 5 bases and J lost 3; bases outside the gene matches: 8. Germline V gene lookup returns CDR1 LNHDA and CDR2 SQIVND (reference sequence). The CDR3 is 16 residues long. The CDR3 spells CASSSGQGVDTGELFF. The CDR3 DNA is TGTGCCAGTAGTTCTGGACAGGGAGTAGACACCGGGGAGCTGTTTTTT.

V gene TRBV6-1 combines with J gene TRBJ1-1; 8 nucleotides align to TRBD1. Per germline, CDR1 MNHNS and CDR2 SASEGT. V gave up 6 bases and J gave up 6 bases; unmatched junction bases: 3. This CDR3 spans 12 amino acids. The CDR3 nucleotides read TGTGCCAGCAGGCTCAGGGGGCCTGAAGCTTTCTTT. This encodes CASRLRGPEAFF.

This clone has only one observation. The chain links TRBV7-2 to TRBJ1-1; TRBD1 agrees at 7 bases. From germline, CDR1 is SGHTA and CDR2 FQGNSA. The CDR3 covers 14 residues. V shed 5 bases, J shed 5 bases, and the junction held 8 bases outside the gene matches. The CDR3 sequence is CASSRYQGETEAFF. CDR3 sequence (DNA): TGTGCCAGCAGCCGATACCAGGGGGAGACTGAAGCTTTCTTT.

Turning to this clone: The sample contains more than one DNA sequence encoding this CDR3. The V and J genes are TRBV4-3 and TRBJ2-2, with D unresolved. Germline CDR1 reads LGHNA; CDR2 reads YSLEER. The CDR3 has 13 residues. Trimming pared 1 base from V and 5 bases from J, leaving 5 bases between. The CDR3 spells CASSQVSTGELFF. CDR3 nucleotide sequence: TGCGCCAGCAGCCAAGTTTCGACCGGGGAGCTGTTTTTT.

The DNA for the CDR3 is TGTGCCAGCAGCTTGGCCAGGGACAGGACCTACGAGCAGTACTTC. It is translated as CASSLARDRTYEQYF. This chain connects TRBV5-6 to TRBJ2-7; 8 bases fit TRBD1. V trimming: 0 bases; J trimming: 2 bases; junction bases outside the gene matches: 4. The CDR3 runs 15 residues. CDR1 SGHDT and CDR2 YYEEEE come from the germline V gene.

V is TRBV11-2 and J is TRBJ2-2; possibly TRBD2 for D (7 bases). Per the germline V gene, CDR1 is SGHAT and CDR2 is FQNNGV. CDR3 length: 17 amino acids. Trimming took off 7 bases at V and 5 bases at J, with 23 bases between the two ends. Written as DNA, the CDR3 is TGTGCCAGCACCCCAAACAGGGTGGGGGGGGATACCGGGGAGCTGTTTTTT. This gives the protein CASTPNRVGGDTGELFF.

The chain uses TRBV5-6 and TRBJ2-5; 7 positions agree with TRBD1. The CDR3 extends over 14 amino acids. After removal of 4 bases from V and 2 bases from J, the junction contained 5 bases not matched to a gene. CDR1 SGHDT and CDR2 YYEEEE come from the germline V gene. The chain's CDR3 is CASSQTGPQETQYF. CDR3 nucleotide sequence: TGTGCCAGCAGCCAGACAGGGCCTCAAGAGACCCAGTACTTC.

This rearrangement joins TRBV7-9 to TRBJ1-4; a possible D gene is TRBD1 (6 bases). Germline values: CDR1 SEHNR, CDR2 FQNEAQ (reference sequence). Trimming pared 3 bases from V and 4 bases from J, leaving 18 bases between. The CDR3 extends over 17 amino acids. The CDR3, as DNA: TGTGCCAGCAGCTTTTCCGACTCCCAGGGGTTTAATGAAAAACTGTTTTTT. It encodes CASSFSDSQGFNEKLFF.

The chain couples TRBV7-2 to TRBJ2-2, with 8 bases that match TRBD1. The CDR3 loop spans 14 amino acids. Trimming took 2 bases from V and 7 from J; bases not matched to a gene: 3. CDR1 SGHTA and CDR2 FQGNSA come from the germline V gene. The chain's CDR3 is CASSLQGAGGELFF. The CDR3 nucleotides are TGTGCCAGCAGCTTACAGGGGGCGGGCGGGGAGCTGTTTTTT.

The genes are TRBV7-2 and TRBJ1-1, with 9 bases fitting TRBD1. Germline V gene lookup returns CDR1 SGHTA and CDR2 FQGNSA. Losses at the gene ends were 6 bases for V and 0 bases for J; bases not matched to a gene: 5. The CDR3 has 15 amino acids. CDR3 in DNA: TGTGCCAGCAGTTTCGGGACAGGGATGAACACTGAAGCTTTCTTT. As protein: CASSFGTGMNTEAFF.

The chain joins TRBV10-3 to TRBJ2-2; perhaps TRBD1 as D (7 bases). CDR3 length: 14 amino acids. Trimming cost V 7 bases and J 5 bases, with 14 bases left between them. CDR1 ENHRY and CDR2 SYGVKD come from the germline V gene. Here the CDR3 reads CAITPGGSTGELFF. The DNA for the CDR3 is TGTGCCATCACCCCAGGGGGGTCGACCGGGGAGCTGTTTTTT.

In this sample, this clone turned up once. The chain joins TRBV13 to TRBJ1-2; TRBD1 agrees at 9 bases. Germline values: CDR1 PRHDT, CDR2 FYEKMQ (reference sequence). With 5 bases clipped from V and 8 bases from J, the junction kept 12 bases outside the gene matches. The CDR3 sequence is 15 residues long. This chain's CDR3 is CASSLRDRVREGYTF. The CDR3 DNA is TGTGCCAGCAGCCTGAGGGACAGGGTGAGGGAAGGCTACACCTTC.

There are a few counts of this clone. V is TRBV5-6 and J is TRBJ1-1, with D uncertain. From germline, CDR1 is SGHDT and CDR2 YYEEEE. The CDR3 extends over 15 amino acids. V lost 2 bases and J 0 bases, leaving 11 bases between the germline ends. The CDR3 loop is CASSFPTDMNTEAFF. The CDR3 bases are TGTGCCAGCAGCTTTCCTACTGACATGAACACTGAAGCTTTCTTT.